One and the same sample provided the 8 T cell receptor beta chains below, sequenced in a study of blood T cell repertoires in COVID-19. Measured with immunoSEQ multiplex PCR; TCRdb has only the in-frame clones, and not every one. The sample records approximately 130,000 clones, around 77% being singletons. Source material: peripheral blood. These TCRs come from a human donor in a cohort sampled during active COVID-19.

The V and J genes are TRBV19 and TRBJ2-3; D is perhaps TRBD1 (6 bases). V was cut by 5 bases and J by 1 base, with 7 bases left in between. This CDR3 is 13 amino acids long. The germline gives CDR1 LNHDA, CDR2 SQIVND (reference sequence). The CDR3 region has the DNA TGTGCCAGTAGTCCAGGGGGCACAGATACGCAGTATTTT. Its protein product is CASSPGGTDTQYF.

The rearrangement uses TRBV19 and TRBJ2-7; D possibly corresponds to TRBD2 (6 bases). V shed 5 bases and J shed 0 bases, with 11 bases lying between them. Germline lookup yields CDR1 LNHDA and CDR2 SQIVND (reference sequence). The CDR3 sequence is 14 residues long. The CDR3 is CASSSDGSSYEQYF. CDR3 in DNA: TGTGCCAGTAGTTCAGACGGGAGCTCCTACGAGCAGTACTTC.

The V and J genes are TRBV20-1 and TRBJ1-2; no clear D gene. This CDR3 is 11 amino acids long. Trimming cost V 5 bases and J 7 bases, with 11 bases left between them. Per germline, CDR1 DFQATT and CDR2 SNEGSKA (reference sequence). CDR3 region: CSALLLLGYTF. Written as DNA, the CDR3 is TGCAGTGCTCTTCTCTTACTTGGCTACACCTTC.

This chain joins TRBV4-2 and TRBJ2-5, with TRBD1 as a possible D gene (6 bases). CDR3 size: 17 residues. Germline V gene data show CDR1 as LGHNA and CDR2 as YNFKEQ. V was trimmed by 0 bases and J by 2 bases, leaving 16 bases between them. The chain's CDR3 is CASSQESWSGQQETQYF. The CDR3 DNA is TGTGCCAGCAGCCAAGAGTCATGGAGCGGACAGCAAGAGACCCAGTACTTC.

V is TRBV19 and J is TRBJ1-1; 9 bases match TRBD1. CDR3 length: 13 residues. CDR1 is LNHDA, CDR2 SQIVND, per germline (reference sequence). V lost 7 bases to trimming and J lost 3 bases; unmatched junction nucleotides: 3. The CDR3 region has the DNA TGTGCCAGTACGACAGGGGGGGACACTGAAGCTTTCTTT. It translates to CASTTGGDTEAFF.

Of note for this clone: At the DNA level, this CDR3 is encoded by other sequences in the same sample as well. The CDR3 region has the DNA TGTGCCAGCAGTTTTCTAGCGGGAGTCTCCTACGAGCAGTACTTC. This encodes CASSFLAGVSYEQYF. The rearrangement links TRBV27 to TRBJ2-7; 10 bases map to TRBD2. The CDR3 contains 15 residues. Germline CDR1 and CDR2: MNHEY and SMNVEV (reference sequence). Trimming took 3 bases from V and 0 from J; bases not matched to a gene: 2.

V and J are TRBV3-1 (or the pseudogene TRBV3-2) and TRBJ1-1; a possible D gene is TRBD1 (6 bases). CDR3 size: 16 residues. Germline CDR1 is LGHDT and CDR2 is YNNKEL (reference sequence). V gave up 1 base and J gave up 0 bases, with 12 bases separating them. The CDR3 DNA reads as TGTGCCAGCAGCCAAGTTTGGGGGCTCATGAACACTGAAGCTTTCTTT. As protein: CASSQVWGLMNTEAFF.

The chain combines TRBV28 with TRBJ2-7; a possible D gene is TRBD2 (5 bases). CDR1 and CDR2 from the germline V gene are MDHEN and SYDVKM. Trimming pared 7 bases from V and 6 bases from J, leaving 10 bases between. CDR3 length: 11 amino acids. CDR3 in amino acids: CASILGGEQYF. Here the CDR3 DNA reads TGTGCCAGCATCTTAGGAGGCGAGCAGTACTTC.